This TCR beta chain was documented in a study of T cell responses to AZD1222 COVID-19 vaccine. The CDR3 extends over 15 amino acids. The germline CDR1 and CDR2 sequences are SGHTA and FQGNSA. Trimming cost V 1 base and J 0 bases, with 7 bases left between them. Sequencing used immunoSEQ multiplex PCR; TCRdb keeps in-frame clones, though not all of them. The sample lists under 150,000 clones; 93% were seen once. In the case of this clone: As yet, its antigen is unknown.

Study-level results: Donors were mostly white British, more females; clonal diversity possibly underestimated. Baseline serology detected seropositivity in only a handful of AZD1222 recipients.

The sequence was obtained from an adult in good health. The chain links TRBV7-2 to TRBJ1-3, with D perhaps matching TRBD1 (6 bases). The sample in question was peripheral blood, obtained on day 0 of AZD1222 vaccination. CDR3 DNA: TGTGCCAGCAGCTTAGAGACAGGCTCTGGAAACACCATATATTTT. Translation: CASSLETGSGNTIYF.